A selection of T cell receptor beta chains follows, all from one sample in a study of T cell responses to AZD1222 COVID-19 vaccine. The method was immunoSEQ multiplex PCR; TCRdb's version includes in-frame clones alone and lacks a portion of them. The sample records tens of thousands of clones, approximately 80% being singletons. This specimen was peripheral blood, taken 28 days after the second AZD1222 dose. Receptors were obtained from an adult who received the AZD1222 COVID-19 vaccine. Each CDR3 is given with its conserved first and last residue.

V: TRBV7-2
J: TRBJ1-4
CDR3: CASSRQGTDNEKLFF

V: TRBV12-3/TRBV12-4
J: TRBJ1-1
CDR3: CASGRMNTEAFF

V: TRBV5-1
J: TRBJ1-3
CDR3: CASSLGRTGQYTIYF

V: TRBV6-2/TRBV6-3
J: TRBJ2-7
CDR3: CASSRGTSGRSPEQYF

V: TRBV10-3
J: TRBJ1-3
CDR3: CAINKGQADTIYF

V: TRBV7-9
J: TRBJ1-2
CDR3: CASSLTGGPGYTF

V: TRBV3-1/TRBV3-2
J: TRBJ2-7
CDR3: CASASGNEQYF

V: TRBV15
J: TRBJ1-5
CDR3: CATSREGQGSPVAQHF

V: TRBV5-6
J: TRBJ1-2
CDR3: CASSYEQGDYGYTF

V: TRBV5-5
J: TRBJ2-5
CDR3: CASSLESGHPSETQYF

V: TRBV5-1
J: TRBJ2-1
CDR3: CASSTGGASGEQFF

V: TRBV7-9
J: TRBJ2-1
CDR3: CASSSHGGHEQFF

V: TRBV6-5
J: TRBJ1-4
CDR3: CASRTGASREKLFF

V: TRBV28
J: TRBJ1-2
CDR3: CASSLQGYGYTF

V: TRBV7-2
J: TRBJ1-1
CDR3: CASSLVQGAFGEGAFF

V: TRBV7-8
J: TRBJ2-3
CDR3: CASSRDRVMDTQYF

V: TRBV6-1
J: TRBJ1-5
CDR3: CASSALIRLGPNQPQHF

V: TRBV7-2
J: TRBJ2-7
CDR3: CASSPNAGASYEQYF

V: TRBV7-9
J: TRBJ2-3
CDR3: CASSWYVGERTDTQYF

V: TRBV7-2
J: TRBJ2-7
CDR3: CASRQGADYEQYF

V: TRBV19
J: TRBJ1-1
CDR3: CASSGTSLNTEAFF

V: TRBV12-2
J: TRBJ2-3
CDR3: CASRSTTIGTDTQYF

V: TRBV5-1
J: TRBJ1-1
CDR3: CASSPSGIEAFF

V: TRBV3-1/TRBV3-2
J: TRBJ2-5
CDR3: CASSQSGGRETQYF

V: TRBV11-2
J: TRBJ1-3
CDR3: CASSFTDSGNTIYF

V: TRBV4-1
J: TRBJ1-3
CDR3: CASSHPLRSGNTIYF

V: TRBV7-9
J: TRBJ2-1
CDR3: CASSPRQGTTTINEQFF

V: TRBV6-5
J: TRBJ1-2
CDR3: CASSRDIFGGYTF

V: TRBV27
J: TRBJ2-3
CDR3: CASSPDTSRSTDTQYF

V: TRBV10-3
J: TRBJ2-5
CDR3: CAAGRGLAGGAETQYF

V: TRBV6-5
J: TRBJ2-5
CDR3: CASSSTGLETQYF

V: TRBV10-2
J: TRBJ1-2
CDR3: CASSESLAHGTGPGYTF

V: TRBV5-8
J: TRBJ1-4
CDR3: CASSLGHRNEKLFF

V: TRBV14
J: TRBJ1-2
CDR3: CASSPDEVHGYTF

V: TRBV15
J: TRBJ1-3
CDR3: CATSRGGTGNTIYF

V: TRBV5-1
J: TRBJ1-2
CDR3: CASSFRQGYGYTF

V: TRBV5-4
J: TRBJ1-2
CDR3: CASSPRTGENYGYTF

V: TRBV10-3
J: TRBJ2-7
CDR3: CAISEEVAGDYEQYF

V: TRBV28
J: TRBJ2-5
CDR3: CASSPPQGLGLFQETQYF

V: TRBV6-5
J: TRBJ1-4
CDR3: CASSYGGKLFF

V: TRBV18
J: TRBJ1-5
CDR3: CASSPGTGDQPQHF

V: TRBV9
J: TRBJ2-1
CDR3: CASSPRGLAGGQFSYNEQFF

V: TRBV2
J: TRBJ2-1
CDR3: CASSVGRGNTEQFF

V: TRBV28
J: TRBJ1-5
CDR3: CASSFGTYQPQHF

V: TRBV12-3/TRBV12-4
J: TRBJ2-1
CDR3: CASSSDRRGGFF

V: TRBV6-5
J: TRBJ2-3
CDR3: CASSYSPGGSTDTQYF

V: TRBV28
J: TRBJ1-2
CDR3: CASSFTGGSGYTF

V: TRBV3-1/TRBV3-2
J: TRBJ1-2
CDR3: CASSPRDRPNYGYTF

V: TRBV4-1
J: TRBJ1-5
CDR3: CASSQDRKSNQPQHF

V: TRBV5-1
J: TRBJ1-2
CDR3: CASSLTGSEGYTF

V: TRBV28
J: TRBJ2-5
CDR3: CASSFPDRGHETQYF

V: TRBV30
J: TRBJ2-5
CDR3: CAWSVDQETQYF

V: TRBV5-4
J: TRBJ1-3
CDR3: CASSLGGGAGNTIYF

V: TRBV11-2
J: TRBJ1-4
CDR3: CASSRRTARGEKLFF

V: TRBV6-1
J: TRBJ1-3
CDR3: CASSEIWGFIYF

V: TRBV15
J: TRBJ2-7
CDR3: CATSRGGTSGRQSYEQYF

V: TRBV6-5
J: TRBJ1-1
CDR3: CASNPGPWNTEAFF

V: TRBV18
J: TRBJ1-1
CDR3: CASSPILNTEAFF

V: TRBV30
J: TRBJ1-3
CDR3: CAWSSGQAYGNTIYF

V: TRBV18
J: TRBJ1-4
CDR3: CASSPLRDEKLFF